Listed here are 18 T cell receptor beta chains from one sample, sequenced in a study of blood T cell repertoires in COVID-19. Data came from immunoSEQ multiplex PCR; TCRdb stores just in-frame clones and leaves some out. The table has about 190,000 clones, about 90% seen once. The sample taken for sequencing was peripheral blood. The receptors stem from a man aged 45-60 years with acute or convalescent COVID-19.

Written as DNA, the CDR3 is TGTGCCAGCAGCCAAGCCGGGCAGGGGCGATCGCTAAATGAGCAGTTCTTC. As protein: CASSQAGQGRSLNEQFF. The gene calls are TRBV14 and TRBJ2-1, with D perhaps matching TRBD1 (6 bases). Germline values: CDR1 SGHDN, CDR2 FVKESK. V was clipped by 1 base and J by 7 bases, with 20 bases between them. This CDR3 contains 17 residues.

The chain combines TRBV28 with TRBJ2-2; TRBD1 is a possible D gene (6 bases). Trimming took off 6 bases at V and 6 bases at J, with 11 bases between the two ends. CDR1 and CDR2 from the germline V gene are MDHEN and SYDVKM. The CDR3 spans 13 residues. CDR3 protein: CASRRTAAGELFF. DNA for the CDR3: TGTGCCAGCAGGCGGACAGCGGCCGGGGAGCTGTTTTTT.

V is TRBV5-1 and J is TRBJ2-6, with TRBD1 matching over 7 bases. The J segment lost 4 bases and the V segment lost 0 bases, leaving 1 base of the junction unmatched. CDR1 is SGHRS and CDR2 is YFSETQ in the germline V gene. There are 15 residues in the CDR3. The CDR3 is CASSLGQGGANVLTF. CDR3 coding DNA: TGCGCCAGCAGCTTGGGACAGGGCGGGGCCAACGTCCTGACTTTC. The full variable domain, in which reference TRBV5-1 and TRBJ2-6 provide the parts outside the CDR3, is KAGVTQTPRYLIKTRGQQVTLSCSPISGHRSVSWYQQTPGQGLQFLFEYFSETQRNKGNFPGRFSGRQFSNSRSEMNVSTLELGDSALYLCASSLGQGGANVLTFGAGSRLTVL.

The chain has TRBV27 and TRBJ1-4; unclear D gene. There are 15 residues in the CDR3. Germline CDR1 reads MNHEY; CDR2 reads SMNVEV (reference sequence). Trimming took off 7 bases at V and 0 bases at J, with 12 bases between the two ends. CDR3 nucleotide sequence: TGTGCCAGCATGGAGATAGGCGCAACTAATGAAAAACTGTTTTTT. This gives the protein CASMEIGATNEKLFF.

This chain uses TRBV6-2 or TRBV6-3 with TRBJ2-7, with TRBD1 matching over 8 bases. Germline V gene lookup returns CDR1 MNHEY and CDR2 SVGEGT. Unmatched junction bases numbered 10, after V lost 6 bases and J lost 0 bases. This CDR3 is 16 amino acids long. The CDR3 loop reads CASSRRTGPSSYEQYV. The CDR3 DNA reads TGTGCCAGCAGCCGAAGGACAGGGCCAAGCTCCTACGAGCAGTACGTC.

The chain has TRBV3-1 (or the pseudogene TRBV3-2) and TRBJ2-4, with a possible D match to TRBD2 (6 bases). V gave up 0 bases and J gave up 1 base, with 10 bases separating them. This CDR3 has 16 residues. Per germline, CDR1 LGHDT and CDR2 YNNKEL (reference sequence). The CDR3 DNA sequence: TGTGCCAGCAGCCAAGATCTAAGCGGGGCCAAAAACATTCAGTACTTC. This codes for CASSQDLSGAKNIQYF.

The chain employs TRBV27 and TRBJ1-3; TRBD1 matches 7 bases. J gave up 0 bases and V 2 bases, and 10 bases lay outside the gene matches. CDR3 length equals 18 residues. Germline lookup yields CDR1 MNHEY and CDR2 SMNVEV (reference sequence). The CDR3 coding sequence is TGTGCCAGCAGTTTAGGATTTCCGGGACAGACCTCTGGAAACACCATATATTTT. Its protein product is CASSLGFPGQTSGNTIYF.

The V and J genes are TRBV4-3 and TRBJ1-5, with D uncertain. This CDR3 has 15 amino acids. CDR1 LGHNA and CDR2 YSLEER come from the germline V gene. V lost 0 bases and J lost 0, with 6 bases in between. CDR3 sequence reads: CASSQDVLSNQPQHF. CDR3 DNA: TGCGCCAGCAGCCAAGATGTCCTTAGCAATCAGCCCCAGCATTTT.

This clone occurred once. This chain connects TRBV30 to TRBJ2-2; a possible D gene is TRBD1 (5 bases). This CDR3 has 12 amino acids. Trimming took 1 base from V and 5 from J, leaving 5 bases between them. Germline assignment: CDR1 GTSNPN and CDR2 SVGIG (reference sequence). CDR3 in amino acids: CAWSAGTGELFF. Here the CDR3 DNA reads TGTGCCTGGAGTGCAGGGACCGGGGAGCTGTTTTTT.

The chain is built from TRBV4-2 and TRBJ2-1; 7 bases align to TRBD2. This CDR3 has 17 residues. V dropped 3 bases and J dropped 0; count of bases not matched to a gene: 8. Germline-derived CDR1 and CDR2 are LGHNA and YNFKEQ. The CDR3 sequence: CASSHAAGDVSYNEQFF. The CDR3 DNA is TGTGCCAGCAGCCATGCGGCGGGGGATGTCTCCTACAATGAGCAGTTCTTC.

The gene calls are TRBV19 and TRBJ1-2; 11 positions agree with TRBD1. Trimming took 5 bases from V and 2 from J; bases not matched to a gene: 7. From germline, CDR1 is LNHDA and CDR2 SQIVND (reference sequence). The CDR3 is made up of 16 amino acids. In nucleotides, the CDR3 is TGTGCCAGTAGTTTCTGGACAGGGGGCTCGAACTATGGCTACACCTTC. The encoded protein is CASSFWTGGSNYGYTF.

The rearrangement joins TRBV9 to TRBJ2-1; no firm D call. The CDR3 sequence is 16 residues long. The ends were cut back, 0 bases at V and 3 bases at J, with 13 bases in the middle. Germline V gene sequence: CDR1 SGDLS, CDR2 YYNGEE. The CDR3 nucleotides are TGTGCCAGCAGCGTAGCTTTCTCCACCTACTACAATGAGCAGTTCTTC. Its translation is CASSVAFSTYYNEQFF. Variable domain in full (rest from reference TRBV9 and TRBJ2-1): DSGVTQTPKHLITATGQRVTLRCSPRSGDLSVYWYQQSLDQGLQFLIQYYNGEERAKGNILERFSAQQFPDLHSELNLSSLELGDSALYFCASSVAFSTYYNEQFFGPGTRLTVL.

This clone was detected once. The chain joins TRBV5-5 to TRBJ2-2; 13 bases match TRBD2. The CDR3 is made up of 17 amino acids. V shed 4 bases, J shed 7 bases, and the junction held 10 bases outside the gene matches. Germline-derived CDR1 and CDR2 are SGHKS and YYEKEE (reference sequence). CDR3 residues: CASSGTGTSGVGGELFF. In DNA form, the CDR3 reads TGTGCCAGCAGCGGCACCGGGACTAGCGGGGTTGGCGGGGAGCTGTTTTTT.

This clone was picked up one time. V is TRBV2 and J is TRBJ1-4; 7 bases are a match to TRBD1. CDR1 SNHLY and CDR2 FYNNEI come from the germline V gene. The CDR3 is 18 residues long. V was pared by 5 bases and J by 0 bases, with 12 bases of the junction left unmatched. The CDR3 region is CASSRDSAGRPTNEKLFF. DNA of the CDR3: TGTGCCAGCAGTAGGGACAGCGCGGGGAGGCCAACTAATGAAAAACTGTTTTTT.

This clone was recorded once. The chain carries TRBV4-3 and TRBJ1-1; D is undetermined. The CDR3 covers 15 residues. Germline lookup yields CDR1 LGHNA and CDR2 YSLEER. The V gene lost 1 base and the J gene lost 1 base, with 10 bases spanning the gap. The CDR3 nucleotides read TGCGCCAGCAGCCAAGTCTATGGAGGGAACACTGAAGCTTTCTTT. Translated: CASSQVYGGNTEAFF.

This chain joins TRBV2 and TRBJ2-3, with 8 positions matching TRBD2. From germline, CDR1 is SNHLY and CDR2 FYNNEI. V shed 2 bases, J shed 0 bases, and the junction held 1 base outside the gene matches. The CDR3 is 15 amino acids. The CDR3 loop reads CASSESGGSTDTQYF. As DNA, the CDR3 is TGTGCCAGCAGTGAATCGGGGGGGAGCACAGATACGCAGTATTTT.

The genes are TRBV29-1 and TRBJ1-1; TRBD1 aligns across 9 bases. Germline CDR1 reads SQVTM; CDR2 reads ANQGSEA. The junction had 5 bases not matched to a gene; V was cut back by 5 bases and J by 1 base. CDR3 length: 14 amino acids. The CDR3 loop is CSVTLTGGNTEAFF. The CDR3 DNA is TGCAGCGTTACTTTGACAGGGGGGAACACTGAAGCTTTCTTT.

The chain combines TRBV18 with TRBJ1-3, with 8 bases that match TRBD1. V trimming: 4 bases; J trimming: 0 bases; junction bases outside the gene matches: 8. Germline CDR1 and CDR2: KGHSH and LQKENI. CDR3 size: 17 residues. CDR3 nucleotide sequence: TGTGCCAGCTCACTGGGGACAGGACCCAACTCTGGAAACACCATATATTTT. This gives the protein CASSLGTGPNSGNTIYF.